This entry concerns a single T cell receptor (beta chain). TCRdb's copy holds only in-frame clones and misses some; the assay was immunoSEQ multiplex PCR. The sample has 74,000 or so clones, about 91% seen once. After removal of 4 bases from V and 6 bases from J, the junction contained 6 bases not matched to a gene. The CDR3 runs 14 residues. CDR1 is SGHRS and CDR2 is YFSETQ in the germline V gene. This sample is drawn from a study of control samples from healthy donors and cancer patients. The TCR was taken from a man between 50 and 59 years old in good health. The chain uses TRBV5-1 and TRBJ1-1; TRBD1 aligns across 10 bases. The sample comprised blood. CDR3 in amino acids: CASSRDRGIAEAFF. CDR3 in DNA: TGCGCCAGCAGCCGGGACAGGGGTATTGCTGAAGCTTTCTTT.